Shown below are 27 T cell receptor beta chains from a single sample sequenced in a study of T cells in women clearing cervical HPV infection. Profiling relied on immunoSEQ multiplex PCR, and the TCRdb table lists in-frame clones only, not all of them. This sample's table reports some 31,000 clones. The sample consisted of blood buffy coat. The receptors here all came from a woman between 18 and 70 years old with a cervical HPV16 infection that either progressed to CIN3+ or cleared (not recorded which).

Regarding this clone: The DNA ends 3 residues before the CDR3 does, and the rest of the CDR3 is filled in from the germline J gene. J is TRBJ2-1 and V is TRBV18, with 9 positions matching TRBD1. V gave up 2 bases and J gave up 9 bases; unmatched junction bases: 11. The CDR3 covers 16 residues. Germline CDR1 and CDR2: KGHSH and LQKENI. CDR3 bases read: TGTGCCAGCTCACCAAGCGGGACAGGGAGAGTCGGTGAG. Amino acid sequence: CASSPSGTGRVGE. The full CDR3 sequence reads CASSPSGTGRVGEQFF.

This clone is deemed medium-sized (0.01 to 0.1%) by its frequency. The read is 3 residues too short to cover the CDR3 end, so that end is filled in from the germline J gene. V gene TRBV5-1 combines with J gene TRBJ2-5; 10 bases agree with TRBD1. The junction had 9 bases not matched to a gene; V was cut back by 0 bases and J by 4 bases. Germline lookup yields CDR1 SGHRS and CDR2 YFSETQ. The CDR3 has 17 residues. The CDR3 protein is CASSLGIATGGPETQYF. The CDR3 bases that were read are TGCGCCAGCAGCTTGGGTATTGCGACAGGGGGCCCAGAGACC.

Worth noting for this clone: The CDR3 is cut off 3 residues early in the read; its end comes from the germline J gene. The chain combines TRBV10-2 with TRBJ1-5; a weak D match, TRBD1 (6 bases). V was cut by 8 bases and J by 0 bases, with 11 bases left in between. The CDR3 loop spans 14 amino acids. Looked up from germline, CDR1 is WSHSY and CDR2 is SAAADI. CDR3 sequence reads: CASGTLASNQPQHF. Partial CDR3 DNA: TGCGCCAGCGGGACACTTGCTAGCAATCAGCCC.

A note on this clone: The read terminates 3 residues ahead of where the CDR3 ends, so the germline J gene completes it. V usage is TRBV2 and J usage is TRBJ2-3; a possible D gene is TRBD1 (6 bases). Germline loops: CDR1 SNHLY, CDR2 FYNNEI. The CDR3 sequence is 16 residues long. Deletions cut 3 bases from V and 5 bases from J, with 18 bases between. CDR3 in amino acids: CASSDPQRQEKDTQYF. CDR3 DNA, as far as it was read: TGTGCCAGCAGTGACCCACAAAGACAGGAGAAAGATACG.

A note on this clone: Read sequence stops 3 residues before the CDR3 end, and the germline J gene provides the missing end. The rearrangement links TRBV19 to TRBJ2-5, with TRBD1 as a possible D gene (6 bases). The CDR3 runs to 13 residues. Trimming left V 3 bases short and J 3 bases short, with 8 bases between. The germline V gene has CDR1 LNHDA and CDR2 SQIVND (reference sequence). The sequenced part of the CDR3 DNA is TGTGCCAGTAGTATCTACAGGGAAGAGACC. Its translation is CASSIYREET. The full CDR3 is CASSIYREETQYF.

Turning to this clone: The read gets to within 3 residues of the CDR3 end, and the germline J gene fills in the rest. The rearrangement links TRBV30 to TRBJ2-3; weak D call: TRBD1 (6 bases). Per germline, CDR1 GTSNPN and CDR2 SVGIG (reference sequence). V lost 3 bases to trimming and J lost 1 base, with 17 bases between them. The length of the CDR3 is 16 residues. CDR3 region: CAWRLYTGKGTDTQYF. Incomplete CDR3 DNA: TGTGCCTGGAGACTCTATACAGGGAAAGGCACAGATACG.

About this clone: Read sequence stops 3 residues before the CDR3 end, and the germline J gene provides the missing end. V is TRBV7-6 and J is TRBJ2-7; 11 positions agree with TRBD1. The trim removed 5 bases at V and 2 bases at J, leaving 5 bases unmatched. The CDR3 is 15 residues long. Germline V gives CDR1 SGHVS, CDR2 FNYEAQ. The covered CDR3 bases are TGTGCCAGCAGCCAGGACAGGGGGCTTCCCTACGAG. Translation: CASSQDRGLPYE. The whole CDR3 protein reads CASSQDRGLPYEQYF.

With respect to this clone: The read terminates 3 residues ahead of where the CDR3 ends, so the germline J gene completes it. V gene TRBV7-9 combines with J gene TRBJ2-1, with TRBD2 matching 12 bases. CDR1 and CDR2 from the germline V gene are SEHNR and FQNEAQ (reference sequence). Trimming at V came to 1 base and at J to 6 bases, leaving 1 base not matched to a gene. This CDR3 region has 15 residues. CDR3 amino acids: CASSLGLAGVNEQFF. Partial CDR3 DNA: TGTGCCAGCAGCTTAGGACTAGCGGGAGTCAATGAG.

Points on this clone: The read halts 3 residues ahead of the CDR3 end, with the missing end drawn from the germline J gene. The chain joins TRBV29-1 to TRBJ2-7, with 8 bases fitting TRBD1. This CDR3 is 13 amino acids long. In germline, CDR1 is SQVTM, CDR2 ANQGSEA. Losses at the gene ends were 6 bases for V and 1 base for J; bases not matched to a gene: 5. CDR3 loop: CSVEDRESYEQYF. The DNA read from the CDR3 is TGCAGCGTGGAGGACAGGGAGTCCTACGAG.

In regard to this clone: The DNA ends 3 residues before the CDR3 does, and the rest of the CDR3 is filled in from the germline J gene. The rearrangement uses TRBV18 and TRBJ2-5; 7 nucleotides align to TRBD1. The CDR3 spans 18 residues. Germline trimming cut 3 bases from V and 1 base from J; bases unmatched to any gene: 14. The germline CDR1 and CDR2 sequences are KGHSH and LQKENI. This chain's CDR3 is CASSPVGDLGQSQETQYF. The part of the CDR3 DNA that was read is TGTGCCAGCTCACCTGTGGGAGACTTGGGACAGTCCCAAGAGACC.

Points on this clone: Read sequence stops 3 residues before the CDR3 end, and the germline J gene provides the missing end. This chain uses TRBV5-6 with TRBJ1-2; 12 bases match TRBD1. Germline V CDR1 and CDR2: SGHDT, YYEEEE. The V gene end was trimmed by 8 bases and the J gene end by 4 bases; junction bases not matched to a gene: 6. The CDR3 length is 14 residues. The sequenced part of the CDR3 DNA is TGTGCCAGTTGGGGACAGGGGGCTGGCTATGGC. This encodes CASWGQGAGYG. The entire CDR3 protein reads CASWGQGAGYGYTF.

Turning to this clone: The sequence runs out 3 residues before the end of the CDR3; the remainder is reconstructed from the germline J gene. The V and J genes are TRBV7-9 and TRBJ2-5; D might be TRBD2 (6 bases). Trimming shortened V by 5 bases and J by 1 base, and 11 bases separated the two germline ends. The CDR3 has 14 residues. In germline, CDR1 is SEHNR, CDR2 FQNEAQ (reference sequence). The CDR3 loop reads CASSRTGVQETQYF. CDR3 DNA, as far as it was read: TGTGCCAGCAGCCGGACGGGGGTCCAAGAGACC.

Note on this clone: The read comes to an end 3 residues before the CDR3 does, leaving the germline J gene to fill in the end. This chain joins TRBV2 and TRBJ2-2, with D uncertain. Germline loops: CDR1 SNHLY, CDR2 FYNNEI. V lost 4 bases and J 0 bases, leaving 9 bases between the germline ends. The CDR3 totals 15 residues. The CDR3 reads CASSVGPANTGELFF. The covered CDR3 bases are TGTGCCAGCAGTGTTGGGCCCGCGAACACCGGGGAG.

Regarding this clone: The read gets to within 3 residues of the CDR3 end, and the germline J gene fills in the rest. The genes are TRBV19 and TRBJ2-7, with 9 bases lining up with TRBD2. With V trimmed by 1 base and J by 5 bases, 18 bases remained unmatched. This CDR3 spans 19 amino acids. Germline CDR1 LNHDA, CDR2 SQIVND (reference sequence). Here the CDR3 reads CASSIVRPTSGLLVNEQYF. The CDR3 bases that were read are TGTGCCAGTAGTATAGTACGGCCGACTAGCGGACTTCTGGTCAACGAG.

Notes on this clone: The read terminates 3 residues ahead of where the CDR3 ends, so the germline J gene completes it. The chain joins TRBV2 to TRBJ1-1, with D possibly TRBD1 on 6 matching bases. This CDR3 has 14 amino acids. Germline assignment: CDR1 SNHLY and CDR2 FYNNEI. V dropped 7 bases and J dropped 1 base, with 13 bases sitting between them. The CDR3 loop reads CASNPGGANTEAFF. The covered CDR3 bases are TGTGCCAGCAACCCCGGGGGGGCGAACACTGAA.

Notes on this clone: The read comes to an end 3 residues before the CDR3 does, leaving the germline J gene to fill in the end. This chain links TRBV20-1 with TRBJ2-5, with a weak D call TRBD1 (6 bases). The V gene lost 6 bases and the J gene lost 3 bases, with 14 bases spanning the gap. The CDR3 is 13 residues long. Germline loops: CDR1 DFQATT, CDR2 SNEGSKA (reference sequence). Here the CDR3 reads CSALRTEKETQYF. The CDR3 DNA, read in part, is TGCAGTGCCCTACGGACAGAGAAAGAGACC.

This CDR3 is CASTLDSGSTDTQYF. The CDR3 bases that were read are TGTGCCAGCACCCTAGATAGCGGCTCCACAGATACG. The chain couples TRBV5-4 to TRBJ2-3, with D possibly TRBD2 on 6 matching bases. From the germline J gene comes the end of the CDR3, since the read stops 3 residues before it. CDR1 and CDR2 (germline): SGHNT, YYREEE (reference sequence). The germline V and J ends were trimmed by 6 bases and 2 bases, with 16 bases remaining between them. This CDR3 has 15 residues.

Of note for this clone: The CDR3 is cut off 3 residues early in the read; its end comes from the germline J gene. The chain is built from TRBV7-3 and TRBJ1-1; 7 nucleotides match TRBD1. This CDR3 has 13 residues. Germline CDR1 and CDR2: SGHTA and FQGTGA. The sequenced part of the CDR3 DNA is TGTGCCAGCAGCCCGACAGGGTCGGCGAGG. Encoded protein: CASSPTGSAR. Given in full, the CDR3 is CASSPTGSARAFF.

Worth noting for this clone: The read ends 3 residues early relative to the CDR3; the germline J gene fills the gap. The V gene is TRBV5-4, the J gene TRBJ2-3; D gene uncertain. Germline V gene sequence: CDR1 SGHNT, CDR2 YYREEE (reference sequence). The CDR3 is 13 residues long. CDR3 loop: CASSLGQRETQYF. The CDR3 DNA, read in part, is TGTGCCAGCAGCTTGGGGCAACGAGAGACG.

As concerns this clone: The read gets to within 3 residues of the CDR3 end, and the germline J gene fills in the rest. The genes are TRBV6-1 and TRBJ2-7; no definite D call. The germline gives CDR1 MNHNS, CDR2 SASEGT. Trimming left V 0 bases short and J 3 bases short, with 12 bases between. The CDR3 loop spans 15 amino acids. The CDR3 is CASSEAFSRYYEQYF. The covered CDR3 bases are TGTGCCAGCAGTGAAGCTTTTTCCAGATACTACGAG.

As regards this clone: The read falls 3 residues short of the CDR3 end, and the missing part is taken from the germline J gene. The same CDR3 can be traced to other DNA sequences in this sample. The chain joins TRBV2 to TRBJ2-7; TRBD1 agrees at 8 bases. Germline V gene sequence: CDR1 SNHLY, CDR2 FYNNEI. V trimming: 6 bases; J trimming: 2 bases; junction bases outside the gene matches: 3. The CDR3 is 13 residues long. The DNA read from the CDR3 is TGTGCCAGCAGGGGACAGGTTACCTACGAG. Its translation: CASRGQVTYE. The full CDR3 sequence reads CASRGQVTYEQYF.

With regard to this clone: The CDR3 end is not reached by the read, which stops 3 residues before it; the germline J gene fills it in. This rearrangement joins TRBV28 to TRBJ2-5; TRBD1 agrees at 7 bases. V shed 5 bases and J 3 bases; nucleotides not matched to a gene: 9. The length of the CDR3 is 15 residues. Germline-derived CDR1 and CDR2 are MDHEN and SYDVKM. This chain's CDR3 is CASSARGQGKETQYF. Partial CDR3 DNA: TGTGCCAGCAGTGCGAGGGGGCAGGGGAAAGAGACC.

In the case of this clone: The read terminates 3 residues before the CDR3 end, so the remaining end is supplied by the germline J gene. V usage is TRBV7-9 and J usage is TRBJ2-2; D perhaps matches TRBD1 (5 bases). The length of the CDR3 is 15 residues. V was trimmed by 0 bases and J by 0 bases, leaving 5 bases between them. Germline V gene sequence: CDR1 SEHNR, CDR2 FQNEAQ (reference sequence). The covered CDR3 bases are TGTGCCAGCAGCTTAGCAGGGGCGAACACCGGGGAG. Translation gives CASSLAGANTGE. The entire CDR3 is CASSLAGANTGELFF.

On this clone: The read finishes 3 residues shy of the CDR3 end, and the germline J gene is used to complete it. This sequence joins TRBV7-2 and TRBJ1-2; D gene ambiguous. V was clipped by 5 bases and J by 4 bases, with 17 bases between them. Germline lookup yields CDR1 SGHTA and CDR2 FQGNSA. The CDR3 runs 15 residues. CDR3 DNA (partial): TGTGCCAGCAGCCCCACGATTGGCGGTTCCTATGGC. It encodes CASSPTIGGSYG. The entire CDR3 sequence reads CASSPTIGGSYGYTF.

The CDR3 DNA, read in part, is TGCGCCAGCAGCCTCATGCAGGGGGCAAGGCAGGCCCCCTCTCAGCCC. This codes for CASSLMQGARQAPSQP. The CDR3 in full is CASSLMQGARQAPSQPQHF. The V and J genes are TRBV5-1 and TRBJ1-5, with 8 nucleotides matching TRBD1. The CDR3 goes on 3 residues after the read ends, and that part is filled in from the germline J gene. CDR3 length equals 19 residues. Germline loops: CDR1 SGHRS, CDR2 YFSETQ. Trimming removed 4 bases from V and 6 bases from J; junction bases left unmatched: 21.

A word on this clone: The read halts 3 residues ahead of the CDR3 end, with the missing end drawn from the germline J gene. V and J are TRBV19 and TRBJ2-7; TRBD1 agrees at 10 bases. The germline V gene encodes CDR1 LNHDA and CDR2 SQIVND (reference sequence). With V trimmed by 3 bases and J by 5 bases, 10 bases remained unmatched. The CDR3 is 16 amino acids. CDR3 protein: CASSIDGGQGSNEQYF. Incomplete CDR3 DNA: TGTGCCAGTAGTATCGACGGGGGACAGGGGAGCAACGAG.

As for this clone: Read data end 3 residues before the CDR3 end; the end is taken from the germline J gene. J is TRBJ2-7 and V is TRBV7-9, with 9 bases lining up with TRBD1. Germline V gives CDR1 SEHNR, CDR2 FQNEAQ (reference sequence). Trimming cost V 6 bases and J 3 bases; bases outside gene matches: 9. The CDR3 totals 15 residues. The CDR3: CASRDPGQGGYEQYF. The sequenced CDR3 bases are TGTGCCAGCAGAGATCCGGGACAGGGTGGCTACGAG.